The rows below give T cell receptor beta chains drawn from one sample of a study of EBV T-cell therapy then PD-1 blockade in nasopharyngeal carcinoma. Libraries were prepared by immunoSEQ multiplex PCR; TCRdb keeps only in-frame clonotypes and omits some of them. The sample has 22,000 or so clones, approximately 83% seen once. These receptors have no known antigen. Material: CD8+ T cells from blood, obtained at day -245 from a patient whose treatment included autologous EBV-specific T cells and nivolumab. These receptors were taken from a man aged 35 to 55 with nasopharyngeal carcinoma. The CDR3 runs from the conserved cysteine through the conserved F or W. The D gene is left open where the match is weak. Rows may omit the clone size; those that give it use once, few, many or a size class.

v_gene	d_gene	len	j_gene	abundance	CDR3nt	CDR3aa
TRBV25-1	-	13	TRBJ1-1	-	TGTGCCAGCAGTGCCAGAGGGGGCACTGAAGCTTTCTTT	CASSARGGTEAFF
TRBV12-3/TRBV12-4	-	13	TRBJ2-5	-	TGTGCCAGCAGGTACGGGGACCAAGAGACCCAGTACTTC	CASRYGDQETQYF
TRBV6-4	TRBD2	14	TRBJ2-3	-	TGTGCCAGCAGTACTAGCGATGGCACAGATACGCAGTATTTT	CASSTSDGTDTQYF
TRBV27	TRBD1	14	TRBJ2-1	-	TGTGCCAGCAGTCCACATACAGGGGACAATGAGCAGTTCTTC	CASSPHTGDNEQFF
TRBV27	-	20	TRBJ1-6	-	TGTGCCAGCAGTCCCACTCGGGAGGGTACCCTGAGCTCCTATAATTCACCCCTCCACTTT	CASSPTREGTLSSYNSPLHF
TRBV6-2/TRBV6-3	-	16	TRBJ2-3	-	TGTGCCAGCAGTTACGCGATGCCACTAAACACAGATACGCAGTATTTT	CASSYAMPLNTDTQYF
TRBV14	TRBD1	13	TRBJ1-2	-	TGTGCCAGCAGTCTCACAGGGGGTTATGGCTACACCTTC	CASSLTGGYGYTF
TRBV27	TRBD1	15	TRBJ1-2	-	TGTGCCAGCAGTTCGGGGACAGGGCTTTTGTGGGGCTACACCTTC	CASSSGTGLLWGYTF
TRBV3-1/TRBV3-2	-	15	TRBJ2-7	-	TGTGCCAGCAGCTCAGGCAGCCCTCGGTGGTACGAGCAGTACTTC	CASSSGSPRWYEQYF
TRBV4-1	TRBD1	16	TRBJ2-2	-	TGCGCCAGCAGCGACCGTAGAACAGGGGGCTCCGGGGAGCTGTTTTTT	CASSDRRTGGSGELFF
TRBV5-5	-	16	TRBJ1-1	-	TGTGCCAGCAGCTCTAAAGGGGCCCACTGGAACACTGAAGCTTTCTTT	CASSSKGAHWNTEAFF
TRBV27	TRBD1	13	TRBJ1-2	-	TGTGCCAGCAGCTTGACAGGGTTCTATGGCTACACCTTC	CASSLTGFYGYTF
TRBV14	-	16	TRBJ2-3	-	TGTGCCAGCAGCTTTGGGAGGGGGGCCTCCACAGATACGCAGTATTTT	CASSFGRGASTDTQYF
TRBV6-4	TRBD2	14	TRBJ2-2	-	TGTGCCAGCAGTGACGGCGGGGGGACCGGGGAGCTGTTTTTT	CASSDGGGTGELFF
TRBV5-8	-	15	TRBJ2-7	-	TGTGCCAGCAGCCCCGTGGGCGGGGTCCCTTACGAGCAGTACTTC	CASSPVGGVPYEQYF
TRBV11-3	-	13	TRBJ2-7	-	TGTGCCAGCAGCTTGGGAGAGGACTACGAGCAGTACTTC	CASSLGEDYEQYF
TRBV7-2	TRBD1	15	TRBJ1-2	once	TGTGCCAGCAGCGCCCGGGGACAGATGCATAATGGCTACACCTTC	CASSARGQMHNGYTF
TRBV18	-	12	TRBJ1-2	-	TGTGCCAGCTCACCTTCAGGGGATGGCTACACCTTC	CASSPSGDGYTF
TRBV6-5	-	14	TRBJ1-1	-	TGTGCCAGCAGCGACGGAATCATGAACACTGAAGCTTTCTTT	CASSDGIMNTEAFF
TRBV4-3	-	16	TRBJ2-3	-	TGCGCCAGCAGCCAAGATGAGGGAGCGTATCGGGATACGCAGTATTTT	CASSQDEGAYRDTQYF
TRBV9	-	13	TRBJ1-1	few	TGTGCCAGCAGCGTAGATATGAACACTGAAGCTTTCTTT	CASSVDMNTEAFF
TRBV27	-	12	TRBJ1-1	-	TGTGCCTCGACATCCTGGAACACTGAAGCTTTCTTT	CASTSWNTEAFF
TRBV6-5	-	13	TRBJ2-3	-	TGTGCCAGCAGTCAACAGGGCACAGATACGCAGTATTTT	CASSQQGTDTQYF
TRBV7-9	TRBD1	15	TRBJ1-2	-	TGTGCCAGCAGCTTTGGGGACAGGGTAAACTATGGCTACACCTTC	CASSFGDRVNYGYTF
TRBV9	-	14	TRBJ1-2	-	TGTGCCAGCAGCGTAGGATCACAGTACTATGGCTACACCTTC	CASSVGSQYYGYTF
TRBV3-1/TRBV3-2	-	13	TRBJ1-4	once	TGTGCCAGCAGCCATAACCAGGGGGAAAAACTGTTTTTT	CASSHNQGEKLFF
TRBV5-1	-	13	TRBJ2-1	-	TGCGCCAGCAGCTTTTCAGTTAACAATGAGCAGTTCTTC	CASSFSVNNEQFF
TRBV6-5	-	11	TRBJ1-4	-	TGTGCCAGCAGATATAATGAAAAACTGTTTTTT	CASRYNEKLFF